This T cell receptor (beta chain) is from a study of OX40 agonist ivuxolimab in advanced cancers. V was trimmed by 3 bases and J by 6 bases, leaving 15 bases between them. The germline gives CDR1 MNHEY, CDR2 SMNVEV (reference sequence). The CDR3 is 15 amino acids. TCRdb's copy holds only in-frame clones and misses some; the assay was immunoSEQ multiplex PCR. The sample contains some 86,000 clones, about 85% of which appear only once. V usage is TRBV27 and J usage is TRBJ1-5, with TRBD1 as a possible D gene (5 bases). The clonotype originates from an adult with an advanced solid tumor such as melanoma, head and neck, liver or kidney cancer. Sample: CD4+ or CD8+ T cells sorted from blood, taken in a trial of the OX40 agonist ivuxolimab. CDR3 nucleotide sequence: TGTGCCAGCAGTTTGAAGTGGGGGGGTGTTCAGCCCCAGCATTTT. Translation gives CASSLKWGGVQPQHF.